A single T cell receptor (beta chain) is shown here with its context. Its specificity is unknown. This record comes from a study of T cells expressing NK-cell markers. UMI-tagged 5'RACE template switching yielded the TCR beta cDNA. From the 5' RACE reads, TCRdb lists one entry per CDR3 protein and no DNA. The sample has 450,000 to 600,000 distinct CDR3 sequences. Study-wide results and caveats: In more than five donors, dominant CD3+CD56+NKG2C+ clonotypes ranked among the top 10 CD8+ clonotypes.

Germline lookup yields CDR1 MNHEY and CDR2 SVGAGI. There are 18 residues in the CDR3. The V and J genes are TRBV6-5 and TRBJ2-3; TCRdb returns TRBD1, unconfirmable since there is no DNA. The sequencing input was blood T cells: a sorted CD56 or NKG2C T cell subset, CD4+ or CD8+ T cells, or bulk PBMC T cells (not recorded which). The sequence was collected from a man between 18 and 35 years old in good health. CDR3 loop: CASSYSMGGGTSTDTQYF.